One and the same sample provided the 16 T cell receptor beta chains below, sequenced in a study of a mutant IDH1 vaccine in newly diagnosed glioma. Time point of the sample: week 47, end of study. Every vaccine dose comprised 300 ug of mutant IDH1 20-mer peptide plus topical imiquimod. TCRdb's copy holds only in-frame clones and misses some; the assay was immunoSEQ multiplex PCR. This table has approximately 50,000 clones, less than 90% appearing once. Antigen specificity for these receptors is unknown. Material: PBMCs, obtained from a glioma patient whose treatment included an IDH1 peptide vaccine. The receptor source for this set is a woman aged 50 to 60 with glioma.

This clone was detected a few times. The chain recombines TRBV7-9 with TRBJ2-7; D not resolved. The CDR3 runs 12 residues. Trimming removed 7 bases at V and 5 bases at J, with 12 bases between. The germline V gene encodes CDR1 SEHNR and CDR2 FQNEAQ (reference sequence). The CDR3 is CASTHLDDEQYF. CDR3 coding DNA: TGTGCCAGCACCCACTTGGACGACGAGCAGTACTTC.

The chain uses TRBV4-1 and TRBJ1-6, with D possibly TRBD1 on 6 matching bases. CDR1 and CDR2 (germline): MGHRA, YSYEKL. This CDR3 has 17 amino acids. V shed 2 bases and J shed 0 bases, with 11 bases lying between them. CDR3 in DNA: TGCGCCAGCAGCCAAACAGGGCTAAGCTCCTATAATTCACCCCTCCACTTT. Protein product: CASSQTGLSSYNSPLHF.

The gene calls are TRBV6-6 and TRBJ2-7, with unresolved D. The V and J ends lost 6 bases and 4 bases respectively, with 10 bases between them. The germline V gene encodes CDR1 MNHNY and CDR2 SVGAGI (reference sequence). There are 12 residues in the CDR3. The CDR3 DNA is TGTGCCAGCAGCCCCAGCCAATACGAGCAGTACTTC. Its protein is CASSPSQYEQYF.

CDR3 sequence reads: CASSPASGGASGELFF. The CDR3 nucleotides read TGTGCCAGCAGCCCCGCTAGCGGGGGGGCTTCCGGGGAGCTGTTTTTT. This chain uses TRBV5-6 with TRBJ2-2, with TRBD2 matching 12 bases. CDR1 is SGHDT, CDR2 YYEEEE, per germline. V lost 4 bases and J lost 6; bases outside the gene matches: 7. The CDR3 has 16 amino acids.

The chain uses TRBV4-2 and TRBJ2-5; D is uncertain. The CDR3 loop spans 17 amino acids. The V end was cut by 0 bases, the J end by 2 bases, with 16 bases between. Per germline, CDR1 LGHNA and CDR2 YNFKEQ. The CDR3 sequence is CASSQDQSGGLQETQYF. The CDR3 DNA follows: TGTGCCAGCAGCCAAGATCAGTCAGGTGGATTACAAGAGACCCAGTACTTC.

The V gene is TRBV12-5, the J gene TRBJ2-1; D possibly matches TRBD1 or TRBD2 (6 bases each). Deletions cut 6 bases from V and 5 bases from J, with 14 bases between. Germline lookup yields CDR1 LGHNT and CDR2 FRNRAP. The CDR3 is made up of 14 amino acids. The CDR3 coding sequence is TGTGCTAGTGGACAGGGACTCTTTAACAATGAGCAGTTCTTC. Translated: CASGQGLFNNEQFF.

The chain is built from TRBV18 and TRBJ2-3; TRBD2 agrees at 8 bases. This CDR3 has 13 amino acids. The V gene's germline CDR1 is KGHSH and CDR2 LQKENI. V lost 0 bases, J lost 10 bases, and 3 bases stayed unmatched. DNA of the CDR3: TGTGCCAGCTCACCACCGTCGGGGGGGCCGCAGTATTTT. Translation gives CASSPPSGGPQYF.

The chain combines TRBV18 with TRBJ2-3; a possible D gene is TRBD1 (5 bases). This CDR3 has 16 amino acids. The V and J ends lost 1 base and 1 base respectively, with 12 bases between them. CDR1 is KGHSH, CDR2 LQKENI, per germline. The CDR3 is CASSPRTSKRTDTQYF. The CDR3 DNA is TGTGCCAGCTCACCACGGACAAGCAAACGCACAGATACGCAGTATTTT. Using reference TRBV18 and TRBJ2-3 for the parts outside the CDR3, the full variable domain is NAGVMQNPRHLVRRRGQEARLRCSPMKGHSHVYWYRQLPEEGLKFMVYLQKENIIDESGMPKERFSAEFPKEGPSILRIQQVVRGDSAAYFCASSPRTSKRTDTQYFGPGTRLTVL.

The rearrangement joins TRBV7-2 to TRBJ1-6; TRBD1 aligns across 10 bases. With V trimmed by 5 bases and J by 4 bases, 2 bases remained unmatched. This CDR3 is 15 amino acids long. The germline CDR1 and CDR2 sequences are SGHTA and FQGNSA. The CDR3 coding sequence is TGTGCCAGCAGCAGGGACAGGGGTTATAATTCACCCCTCCACTTT. Encoded protein: CASSRDRGYNSPLHF.

The chain has TRBV29-1 and TRBJ1-3; D perhaps matches TRBD1 (5 bases). This CDR3 contains 14 residues. V gave up 4 bases and J gave up 0 bases, with 10 bases separating them. Germline values: CDR1 SQVTM, CDR2 ANQGSEA. The CDR3 nucleotides read TGCAGCGTTGGAGGGGCCCACTCTGGAAACACCATATATTTT. Protein: CSVGGAHSGNTIYF.

The rearrangement links TRBV5-8 to TRBJ2-1, with D perhaps matching TRBD1 (5 bases). The ends were cut back, 6 bases at V and 3 bases at J, with 10 bases in the middle. Germline V gene data show CDR1 as SGHTS and CDR2 as YDEGEE. The CDR3 is made up of 13 amino acids. CDR3 sequence (DNA): TGTGCCAGCACCCATGACAGCTACAATGAGCAGTTCTTC. This gives the protein CASTHDSYNEQFF.

The chain is built from TRBV5-6 and TRBJ2-4, with unresolved D. Trimming pared 2 bases from V and 7 bases from J, leaving 7 bases between. CDR3 length equals 12 residues. CDR1 SGHDT and CDR2 YYEEEE come from the germline V gene. DNA of the CDR3: TGTGCCAGCAGCTTAATAGGGAACATTCAGTACTTC. Amino acid sequence: CASSLIGNIQYF.

The chain employs TRBV6-6 and TRBJ2-3; D remains ambiguous. The CDR3 is 14 amino acids. Trimming left V 2 bases short and J 3 bases short, with 9 bases between. Germline V gene data show CDR1 as MNHNY and CDR2 as SVGAGI (reference sequence). CDR3 amino acids: CASSYGLSTDTQYF. The CDR3, as DNA: TGTGCCAGCAGTTACGGTTTGTCGACAGATACGCAGTATTTT.

This clone came up once. V usage is TRBV25-1 and J usage is TRBJ2-7, with D unresolved. Per the germline V gene, CDR1 is MGHDK and CDR2 is SYGVNS. The CDR3 spans 11 residues. The V end lost 4 bases, the J end lost 2 bases, and 3 bases lay between the germline ends. CDR3 sequence: CASSAAYEQYF. In nucleotides, the CDR3 is TGTGCCAGCAGTGCCGCCTACGAGCAGTACTTC.

Written as DNA, the CDR3 is TGTGCCATCAGCGATACAGGGGACTATGGCTACACCTTC. It translates to CAISDTGDYGYTF. The chain is built from TRBV10-3 and TRBJ1-2; 7 bases are shared with TRBD1. The V gene's germline CDR1 is ENHRY and CDR2 SYGVKD. The CDR3 sequence is 13 residues long. J was trimmed by 3 bases and V by 6 bases; bases with no gene match: 4.

In this sample, this clone turned up a few times. The rearrangement uses TRBV6-5 and TRBJ1-3; D gene unclear. The V and J ends lost 6 bases and 0 bases respectively, with 12 bases between them. In germline, CDR1 is MNHEY, CDR2 SVGAGI. The CDR3 is made up of 15 amino acids. CDR3 region: CASRKSTISGNTIYF. CDR3 DNA: TGTGCCAGCAGGAAGTCCACCATCTCTGGAAACACCATATATTTT.